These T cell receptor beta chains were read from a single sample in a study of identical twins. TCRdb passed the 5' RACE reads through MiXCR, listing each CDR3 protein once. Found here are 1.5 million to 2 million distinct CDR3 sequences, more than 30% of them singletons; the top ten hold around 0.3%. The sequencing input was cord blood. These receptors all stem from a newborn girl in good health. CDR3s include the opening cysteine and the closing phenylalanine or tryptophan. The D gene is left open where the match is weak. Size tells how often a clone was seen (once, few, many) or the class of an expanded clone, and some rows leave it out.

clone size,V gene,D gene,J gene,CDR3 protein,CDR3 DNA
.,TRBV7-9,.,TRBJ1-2,CASRSSPGRHGYTF,TGTGCCAGCAGATCGTCGCCAGGACGACATGGCTACACCTTC
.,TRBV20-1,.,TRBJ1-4,CSAILTFANEKLFF,TGCAGTGCTATCCTGACATTTGCTAATGAAAAACTGTTTTTT
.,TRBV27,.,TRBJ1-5,CATHRVGGQPQHF,TGTGCCACCCACAGGGTCGGAGGTCAGCCCCAGCATTTT
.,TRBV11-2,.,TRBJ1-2,CASSPYSGTLLNYGYTF,TGTGCCAGCAGCCCGTACTCCGGCACACTACTAAACTATGGCTACACCTTC
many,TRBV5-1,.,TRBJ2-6,CASSLESGANVLTF,TGTGCCAGCAGCTTAGAATCTGGGGCCAACGTCCTGACTTTC
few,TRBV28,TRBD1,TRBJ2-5,CASQRPGQGWETQYF,TGTGCCAGCCAAAGACCGGGACAGGGTTGGGAGACCCAGTACTTC
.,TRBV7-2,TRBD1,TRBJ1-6,CASSITLNRGLESPLHF,TGTGCCAGCAGCATCACTCTGAACAGGGGGCTGGAGTCACCCCTCCACTTT
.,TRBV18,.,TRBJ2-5,CASSPGVAETQYF,TGTGCCAGCTCACCAGGGGTTGCAGAGACCCAGTACTTC
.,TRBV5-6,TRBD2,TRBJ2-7,CASSYGTSGGFYEQYF,TGTGCCAGCAGCTACGGGACTAGCGGGGGGTTCTACGAGCAGTACTTC
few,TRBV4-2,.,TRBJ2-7,CASSQDWVGPPYEQYF,TGTGCCAGCAGCCAAGATTGGGTGGGGCCTCCCTACGAGCAGTACTTC
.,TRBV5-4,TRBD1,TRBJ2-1,CASSFPTGGLYEQFF,TGTGCCAGCAGCTTTCCGACAGGGGGCCTCTATGAGCAGTTCTTC
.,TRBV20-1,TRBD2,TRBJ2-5,CSARAGGVYF,TGCAGTGCTAGAGCGGGAGGGGTGTACTTC
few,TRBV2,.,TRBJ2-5,CASTRTAQVQYF,TGTGCCAGCACCCGGACAGCCCAGGTGCAGTACTTC
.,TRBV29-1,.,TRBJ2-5,CSVTSGGPIGETQYF,TGCAGCGTTACTTCAGGGGGGCCGATAGGGGAGACCCAGTACTTC
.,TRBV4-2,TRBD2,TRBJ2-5,CASSQAPGLAGEETQYF,TGTGCCAGCAGCCAAGCTCCGGGACTAGCGGGAGAAGAGACCCAGTACTTC
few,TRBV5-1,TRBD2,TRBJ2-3,CASSLKLAGVTDTQYF,TGCGCCAGCAGCTTGAAACTAGCGGGGGTCACAGATACGCAGTATTTT
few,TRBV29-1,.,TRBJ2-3,CSASQGGTGTDTQYF,TGCAGCGCTTCTCAAGGGGGAACCGGCACAGATACGCAGTATTTT
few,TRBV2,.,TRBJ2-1,CASSVGGHEQFF,TGTGCCAGCAGTGTAGGGGGGCATGAGCAGTTCTTC
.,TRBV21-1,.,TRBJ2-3,CASSKTNTASGGDTQYF,TGTGCCAGCAGCAAAACAAACACGGCTAGCGGGGGTGATACGCAGTATTTT
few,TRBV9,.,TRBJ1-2,CASSVETDYYGYTF,TGTGCCAGCAGCGTAGAGACAGACTATTATGGCTACACCTTC
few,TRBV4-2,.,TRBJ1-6,CASSQVSGQNSPLHF,TGTGCCAGCAGCCAGGTATCGGGACAAAATTCACCCCTCCACTTT
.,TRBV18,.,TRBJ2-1,CASSAVGTSYNEQFF,TGTGCCAGCTCCGCCGTGGGGACCTCCTACAATGAGCAGTTCTTC
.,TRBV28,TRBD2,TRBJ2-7,CASSLGTRRGSYEQYF,TGTGCCAGCAGTTTGGGGACTAGGAGGGGCTCCTACGAGCAGTACTTC
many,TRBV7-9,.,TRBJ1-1,CASSSTVNTEAFF,TGCGCCAGCAGCTCGACGGTGAACACTGAAGCTTTCTTT
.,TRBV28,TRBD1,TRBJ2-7,CASKKGALYEQYF,TGTGCCAGCAAGAAGGGGGCCCTCTACGAGCAGTACTTC
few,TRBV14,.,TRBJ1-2,CASSHGEVMYGYTF,TGTGCCAGCAGCCACGGGGAGGTGATGTATGGCTACACCTTC
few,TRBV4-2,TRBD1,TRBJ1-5,CASSQDGQGYQPQHF,TGTGCCAGCAGCCAAGACGGACAGGGCTATCAGCCCCAGCATTTT
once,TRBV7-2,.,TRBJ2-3,CASSFWGSLGADTQYF,TGTGCCAGCAGCTTTTGGGGAAGCTTAGGGGCGGATACGCAGTATTTT
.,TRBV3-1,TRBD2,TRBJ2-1,CASSQASGIGDYNEQFF,TGTGCCAGCAGCCAAGCCAGCGGGATAGGCGACTACAATGAGCAGTTCTTC
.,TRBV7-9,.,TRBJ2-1,CASILEATGNEQFF,TGTGCCAGCATCTTAGAAGCCACTGGGAATGAGCAGTTCTTC
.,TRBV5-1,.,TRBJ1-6,CASSMGSYNSPLHF,TGCGCCAGCAGTATGGGCTCCTATAATTCACCCCTCCACTTT
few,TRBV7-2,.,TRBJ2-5,CASSPQRAIQETQYF,TGTGCCAGCAGCCCACAGCGGGCGATACAAGAGACCCAGTACTTC
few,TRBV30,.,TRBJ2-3,CAWIRTDTQYF,TGTGCCTGGATTCGGACAGATACGCAGTATTTT
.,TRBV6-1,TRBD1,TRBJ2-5,CASSDRTGDETQYF,TGTGCCAGCAGTGACAGGACAGGGGACGAGACCCAGTACTTC